This T cell receptor beta chain was identified during a study of cytomegalovirus exposure and HLA in healthy donors (dated by TCRdb to between 2016 and 2019). Broadly, across the study: An earlier analysis of roughly 570 of the donors reported 276 Gb of sequence data and 95 million to 130 million unique TCR beta sequences obtained from about 179 million T cells. High-throughput TCR immunosequencing, statistical association of individual TCRs with disease status, and machine learning were combined to predict cytomegalovirus infection status. HLA typing included class I and class II loci at four-digit resolution. Donor age, sex, ethnicity and CMV serostatus were compiled together with the repertoire data. Among about 400 genotyped donors of the cohort, an average of roughly 230,000 unique TCR beta nucleotide sequences was sequenced per donor, of which roughly 18% were non-productive. An early release covering about 600 HLA-typed donors comprised about 300 gigabases of sequencing data and around 85 million unique TCR sequences. Rather than drawing on any new phenotypic data, the later analysis identified candidate immune exposures from TCR beta sequences and the way those sequences occurred across donors. A later analysis re-analyzed previously published TCR beta repertoires from roughly 690 donors and added high-resolution HLA genotyping to study TCR occurrence patterns. The genetic ancestry cluster associated with self-reported Caucasian donors included about 84% of the roughly 390 genotyped donors. Every repertoire in the discovery cohort had been generated on one and the same sequencing platform. Typing coverage varied by locus: about 629-630 donors for A, B, C, DRB1 and DQB1; approximately 560 for DQA1; about 570 for DPA1; some 470 for DPB1. Several DR-DQ haplotypes were treated as single units for association and clustering because of strong linkage in the cohort. In a later genetic analysis, genome-wide SNP genotypes for about three fifths of the 666 donors were used, and that subset was treated as a discovery cohort. In addition to the first cohort of roughly 670 subjects, a separate validation cohort of 120 different subjects was used. An earlier analysis of 500 to 650 of the donors applied high-throughput TCR beta sequencing to assess whether each TCR beta V gene segment acted as functional or pseudogenic. The T cell repertoires of under 750 subjects were profiled by immunosequencing and related to cytomegalovirus serostatus. The study aimed to test whether cataloging public T cell receptors could reveal signatures of past pathogen exposure.

The CDR3, cysteine through phenylalanine, is 16 amino acids long. Only CDR3 DNA is held: 48 bases, read in frame from base 1. The germline V gene (reference sequence) gives CDR1 as SEHNR and CDR2 as FQNEAQ. From V the trimming removes 4 bases and from J it removes 0 bases, while the gene matches leave 3 bases of the junction unaccounted for. The cohort consisted of approximately 690 healthy bone marrow donors. At the time of sampling, every cohort member was nominally healthy, though immune exposures that went unrecorded were likely present. The donor tested CMV seronegative, placing the donor among the 350 or so seronegative members of the cohort. Each donor provided a peripheral blood sample, and peripheral blood mononuclear cells were used for TCR beta sequencing. Genomic DNA extraction from the blood cell samples was performed with the Qiagen DNeasy Blood Extraction Kit. Turning to this clone: Its cognate antigen has yet to be identified. Base qualities are missing; no much larger clone stands one base away.

Broad study findings and their caveats: Roughly uniform sequencing depth across donors was assumed in presence/absence analyses, although this assumption may not hold. An earlier analysis of 587 of the donors showed that most TCR beta V segments appeared in productive rearrangements either about 87% or about 30% of the time, which broadly matched IMGT annotations. The authors suggested that the approach could potentially be extended to other disease states and immunological phenotypes. About 17 rarely observed V segments, including chromosome 9 orphons, were excluded from the earlier analysis of about 610 of the donors because counts were too low. In both the original and validation cohorts, the classifier was reported to diagnose cytomegalovirus status with high specificity and sensitivity. In the study, approximately 150 TCR beta chains were listed as associated with cytomegalovirus. Specific HLA alleles were associated with 15,000 to 20,000 TCR beta sequences at a false discovery rate of 0.05 in a later analysis. In vitro tests confirmed that a few of the cytomegalovirus-associated TCR beta chains recognize cytomegalovirus antigens. Assigning TCR associations to individual alleles was difficult when HLA alleles, especially DR and DQ, strongly co-occurred. Compared with equally common non-associated chains, HLA-associated TCR beta chains in a later analysis were more clonally expanded and had lower generation probabilities. Across donors, most TCR sequences were observed very rarely, whereas some public TCRs were present in many individuals. An association between a missense DCLRE1C variant and V-gene and J-gene trimming of TCR beta chains was found in a later genetic analysis and replicated in an independent cohort. According to a later analysis, parvovirus B19, influenza, CMV and Epstein-Barr virus appeared linked to several top co-occurrence clusters. Correlated functional status among segregating V segments might reflect linkage disequilibrium, but an unknown experimental factor could not be ruled out. HLA typing was unavailable for some donors at each locus, so association tests used only the typed subset. For the cohort, immune exposure information was limited to CMV serostatus. Because the 87-base-pair reads could not distinguish some IMGT-functional V segments, including TRBV6-2 and TRBV6-3, those segments were excluded. A later analysis found that TCR association rates varied across HLA loci, with DRB1 alleles showing the most associated TCRs and HLA-C alleles the fewest. A later genetic analysis reported fewer N-insertions in productive TCRs among donors in an Asian-associated ancestry cluster than the roughly 720-donor mean. In a later analysis, most CMV-associated TCR beta chains were found to appear HLA-restricted, with HLA associations seemingly driven largely by CMV exposure. In this cohort, only TCR beta chains were sequenced, and detectable features were limited by the absence of alpha or paired-chain data. A cluster of highly shared sequence variants was judged likely to represent a technical artifact of the sequencing pipeline. A further reported finding was that TCR beta sequences accurately predicted the HLA-A and HLA-B alleles for most subjects in the first cohort.

The method was the immunoSEQ multiplex PCR assay. The multiplex PCR relied on a mix of 60 forward primers for TCR Vbeta segments and 13 reverse primers for TCR Jbeta segments. Amplification of the CDR3 region of rearranged TCR beta genes was performed with a multiplex PCR assay on genomic DNA. The Illumina HiSeq System was used to sequence the amplified TCR beta libraries as 87-base-pair reads. For the original study's pipeline: A later analysis tallied 75 million to 95 million unique TCR beta chains across the 666 repertoires, and about 12 million of those chains were shared by two or more donors. To remove PCR and sequencing errors, raw reads were error-corrected and collapsed into unique sequences using a nearest-neighbor algorithm that merged closely related sequences. Alignment of CDR3 sequences to IMGT reference sequences was used to assign V, D and J gene segments. For a sequence to be retained, a match of at least six nucleotides to both a V gene segment and a J gene segment was required. A rearrangement was called productive if the CDR3 had no stop codons and remained in frame with V and J, and every other rearrangement was called non-productive. CDR3 was defined by IMGT convention, running from the second conserved V-encoded cysteine to the conserved J-encoded phenylalanine. The earlier analysis of fewer than 750 of the donors excluded sequences that lacked an unambiguous match to a single V gene segment. An earlier analysis of 587 of the donors called V segments functional above 56.7% productive rearrangements and segregating when the between-donor standard deviation exceeded 5%. A statistical classification framework was built to diagnose cytomegalovirus status from the catalog of TCR beta chain sequences. A later analysis assigned V and J genes by comparing TCR nucleotide sequences with IMGT/GENE-DB human TR gene sequences. In a later analysis, CDR3 sequences and most-parsimonious VDJ recombination scenarios were assigned using the TCRdist pipeline. In a later analysis, every TCR beta chain was defined by the combination of its CDR3 amino acid sequence and its V-gene family, and reads without a unique V-gene family were dropped. As a way to deal with suspected cross-contamination and a sequencing artifact, a later analysis dropped 500 to 700 nucleotide sequences that were highly shared and had low generation probability. In a later analysis, a clonal expansion index was calculated for each public chain from normalized within-repertoire ranks of inferred template counts. Generation probabilities in a later analysis came from a VDJ recombination model fitted to out-of-frame rearrangements, and those results were checked against IGoR. A later analysis scored TCR-TCR, TCR-HLA and TCR-CMV co-occurrence with hypergeometric tests, applying a repertoire-size bias correction to TCR pairs. A later analysis estimated false discovery rates by permuting HLA or CMV assignments 20 times. In a later analysis, co-occurring TCRs were grouped using DBSCAN, and TCRdist sequence similarity was added for clustering within HLA-allele-positive subsets. For co-occurrence clustering, repertoires with fewer than 30,000 or more than 120,000 public chains were excluded, along with roughly 5 repertoires with anomalous nucleotide sharing. This is the immuneACCESS table as TCRdb keeps it, with only in-frame sequences that have V and J called. A part of the clones is gone; compared with another copy, unresolved V genes explain less than half, and the rest is unexplained. V, J and clone size were drawn from that table, and D and trimming were deduced from the DNA. Counted in this sample were over 85,000 clones; about 67% of them appeared once. The biggest ten clones account for around 2.3% of the sample.

Sequenced input: PBMCs. This receptor was obtained from a man aged 25-40 years in good health and CMV-seronegative. This chain joins TRBV7-9 to TRBJ2-6; TRBD2 aligns with 7 central bases. The CDR3 protein: CASSWGGVSGANVLTF. The DNA is as follows: TGTGCCAGCAGCTGGGGAGGGGTCTCTGGGGCCAACGTCCTGACTTTC.